Listed below are T cell receptor beta chains from one sample, sequenced in a study of T-cell reconstitution after alpha-beta-depleted transplantation in children. TCRdb called the PCR reads again in MiXCR, with one record for every CDR3 protein. This table holds around 360,000 distinct CDR3 sequences, approximately 10% found once. This specimen consisted of PBMCs from the stem cell graft donor, obtained from the stem cell graft. These TCRs come from a human donor who donated a stem cell graft to a child with acute lymphoblastic leukemia. Each CDR3 is given with its conserved first and last residue. D genes are given only for firm matches. Clone size is not always given. Where it is, it says once, few, many or a class for expanded clones.

TRBJ1-1,TRBV4-3,TRBD1,few,CASSQTGTENTEAFF,TGCGCCAGCAGCCAGACCGGGACAGAGAACACTGAAGCTTTCTTT
TRBJ2-2,TRBV20-1,.,many,CSARGAGTANTGELFF,TGCAGTGCTAGAGGAGCCGGGACGGCGAACACCGGGGAGCTGTTTTTT
TRBJ2-7,TRBV7-2,.,.,CASSLFASLGSYEQYF,TGTGCCAGCAGCTTATTTGCCTCGCTGGGCTCCTACGAGCAGTACTTC
TRBJ2-2,TRBV6-5,.,few,CASSYGSTGELFF,TGTGCCAGCAGTTACGGGAGCACCGGGGAGCTGTTTTTT
TRBJ1-1,TRBV5-1,.,many,CASSAQNEAFF,TGCGCCAGCAGTGCCCAGAATGAAGCTTTCTTT
TRBJ2-1,TRBV5-1,TRBD1,few,CASSLYLGQEYNEQFF,TGCGCCAGCAGCTTGTATCTGGGACAGGAGTACAATGAGCAGTTCTTC
TRBJ2-2,TRBV15,TRBD1,many,CATSRGTGDTGELFF,TGTGCCACCAGCAGAGGAACAGGGGACACCGGGGAGCTGTTTTTT
TRBJ2-6,TRBV7-8,.,.,CASSLFTIGTTSGANVLTF,TGTGCCAGCAGCCTATTTACGATAGGGACCACCTCTGGGGCCAACGTCCTGACTTTC
TRBJ1-1,TRBV29-1,.,.,CSVEGLDIGAFF,TGCAGCGTTGAAGGGCTTGACATCGGGGCTTTCTTT
TRBJ2-1,TRBV5-1,TRBD2,.,CASSFKRASGANEQFF,TGCGCCAGCAGCTTTAAGAGAGCTAGCGGGGCCAATGAGCAGTTCTTC
TRBJ2-1,TRBV20-1,.,few,CSARDWGSYNEQFF,TGCAGTGCTAGAGATTGGGGCAGCTACAATGAGCAGTTCTTC
TRBJ2-7,TRBV12-3/TRBV12-4,.,.,CASSLGLGTYEQYF,TGTGCCAGCAGTTTAGGACTGGGAACCTACGAGCAGTACTTC
TRBJ2-5,TRBV28,.,few,CASSFFGPQETQYF,TGTGCCAGCAGTTTCTTCGGGCCTCAAGAGACCCAGTACTTC
TRBJ1-1,TRBV7-9,.,.,CASSPRQNTEAFF,TGTGCCAGCAGCCCCCGACAGAACACTGAAGCTTTCTTT
TRBJ2-3,TRBV12-3/TRBV12-4,.,few,CASSFGDNNTQYF,TGTGCCAGCAGTTTTGGGGACAACAATACGCAGTATTTT
TRBJ2-7,TRBV29-1,TRBD2,few,CSVASGSSGRIPYEQYF,TGCAGCGTTGCGTCAGGGTCTAGCGGGAGGATTCCCTACGAGCAGTACTTC
TRBJ2-1,TRBV5-1,.,few,CASSLEQGVLHNEQFF,TGCGCCAGCAGCTTAGAACAGGGCGTACTACACAATGAGCAGTTCTTC
TRBJ1-4,TRBV20-1,TRBD1,few,CSARDPQGAGEKLFF,TGCAGTGCTAGGGACCCCCAGGGGGCAGGTGAAAAACTGTTTTTT
TRBJ2-1,TRBV7-9,TRBD2,.,CASSLFPAGDVTEQFF,TGTGCCAGCAGCTTATTTCCAGCGGGAGACGTTACTGAGCAGTTCTTC
TRBJ2-7,TRBV4-3,TRBD2,.,CASSVVAGSYEQYF,TGCGCCAGCAGCGTAGTAGCGGGTTCCTACGAGCAGTACTTC
TRBJ2-7,TRBV27,.,.,CASSLPGGGTFEQYF,TGTGCCAGCAGTTTACCAGGGGGAGGGACGTTCGAGCAGTACTTC
TRBJ2-1,TRBV5-1,.,many,CASSRDQHNEQFF,TGCGCCAGCAGCAGGGACCAGCACAATGAGCAGTTCTTC
TRBJ2-7,TRBV15,.,.,CATSTGTLEQYF,TGTGCCACCAGCACAGGGACATTGGAGCAGTACTTC
TRBJ2-5,TRBV6-5,.,many,CASSYQGSKTQYF,TGTGCCAGCAGTTACCAGGGTTCTAAGACCCAGTACTTC
TRBJ1-6,TRBV2,.,few,CASSEARGSPLHF,TGTGCCAGCAGTGAAGCGAGGGGATCACCCCTCCACTTT
TRBJ1-1,TRBV28,.,.,CASTFDWGGTLF,TGTGCCAGCACTTTCGATTGGGGGGGGACTCTCTTT
TRBJ2-5,TRBV5-1,TRBD2,.,CASSAVSGGETQYF,TGCGCCAGCAGCGCCGTCTCCGGGGGGGAGACCCAGTACTTC
TRBJ2-3,TRBV7-3,TRBD1,many,CASSLQGGTDTQYF,TGTGCCAGCAGCTTACAGGGGGGCACAGATACGCAGTATTTT
TRBJ2-1,TRBV25-1,.,few,CASNTKGGEQFF,TGTGCCAGCAATACCAAGGGAGGAGAGCAGTTCTTC
TRBJ2-1,TRBV6-2/TRBV6-3,.,.,CASSYYSGSYNEQFF,TGTGCCAGCAGTTACTATAGCGGCTCCTACAATGAGCAGTTCTTC
TRBJ2-7,TRBV3-1,TRBD2,.,CASSQEGSGTSGSYEQYF,TGTGCCAGCAGCCAAGAGGGGTCCGGGACTAGCGGGAGTTACGAGCAGTACTTC
TRBJ2-7,TRBV20-1,.,few,CSARRAGGEQYF,TGCAGTGCTAGGAGGGCCGGGGGCGAGCAGTACTTC
TRBJ2-7,TRBV12-3/TRBV12-4,TRBD2,.,CASSIIAGSSSYEQYF,TGTGCCAGCAGTATCATAGCGGGTTCGAGCTCCTACGAGCAGTACTTC
TRBJ2-3,TRBV5-5,.,.,CASSFLFTGAADTQYF,TGTGCCAGCAGCTTCTTGTTTACGGGAGCGGCAGATACGCAGTATTTT
TRBJ1-1,TRBV7-8,TRBD1,few,CASSLARSRQGKNTEAFF,TGTGCCAGCAGCTTAGCCCGGAGTCGACAGGGCAAAAACACTGAAGCTTTCTTT
TRBJ1-6,TRBV28,TRBD1,few,CASSLRGDSFFGSYNSPLHF,TGTGCCAGCAGTTTACGGGGGGACAGCTTCTTCGGCTCCTATAATTCACCCCTCCACTTT
TRBJ2-1,TRBV19,.,few,CASSISGTPYNEQFF,TGTGCCAGTAGTATCTCAGGGACTCCCTACAATGAGCAGTTCTTC
TRBJ2-1,TRBV10-2,TRBD2,many,CASSRTSGSYSSYNEQFF,TGCGCCAGCAGCCGGACTAGCGGGAGTTACTCCTCCTACAATGAGCAGTTCTTC
TRBJ2-7,TRBV4-1,.,few,CASSQQGNEQYF,TGCGCCAGCAGCCAACAGGGAAACGAGCAGTACTTC
TRBJ2-3,TRBV10-3,.,few,CAISEPRTDTQYF,TGTGCCATCAGTGAACCACGCACAGATACGCAGTATTTT
TRBJ2-3,TRBV4-1,TRBD2,many,CASSQGTRADTQYF,TGCGCCAGCAGCCAAGGGACTAGAGCAGATACGCAGTATTTT
TRBJ2-1,TRBV9,.,many,CASSVLGGGNEQFF,TGTGCCAGCAGCGTATTAGGAGGGGGAAATGAGCAGTTCTTC
TRBJ2-3,TRBV5-4,TRBD2,.,CASSLSLAGARDTQYF,TGTGCCAGCAGCTTATCGCTAGCGGGAGCGAGGGATACGCAGTATTTT
TRBJ2-1,TRBV9,TRBD2,few,CASSIAGAFYNEQFF,TGTGCCAGCAGCATAGCGGGAGCCTTCTACAATGAGCAGTTCTTC
TRBJ2-1,TRBV24-1,TRBD2,many,CATSDSGGDHNEQFF,TGTGCCACCAGTGATTCTGGGGGGGATCACAATGAGCAGTTCTTC